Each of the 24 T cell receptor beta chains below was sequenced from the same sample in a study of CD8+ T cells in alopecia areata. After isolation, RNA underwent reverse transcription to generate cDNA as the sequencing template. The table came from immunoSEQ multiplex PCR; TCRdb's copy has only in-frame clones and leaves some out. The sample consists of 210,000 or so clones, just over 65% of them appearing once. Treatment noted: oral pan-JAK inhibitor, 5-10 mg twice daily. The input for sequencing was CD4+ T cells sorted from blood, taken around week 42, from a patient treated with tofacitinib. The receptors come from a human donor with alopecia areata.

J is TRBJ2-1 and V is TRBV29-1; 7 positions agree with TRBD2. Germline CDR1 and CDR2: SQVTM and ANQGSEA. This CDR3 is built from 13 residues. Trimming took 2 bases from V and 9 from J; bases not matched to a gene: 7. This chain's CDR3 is CSVELGGRIEQFF. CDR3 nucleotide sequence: TGCAGCGTTGAATTGGGGGGGAGAATTGAGCAGTTCTTC.

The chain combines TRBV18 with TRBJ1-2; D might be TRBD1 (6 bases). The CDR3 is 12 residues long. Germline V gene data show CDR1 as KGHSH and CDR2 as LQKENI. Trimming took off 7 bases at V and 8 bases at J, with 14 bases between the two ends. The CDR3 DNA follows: TGTGCCAGCTATTCAGGGGCTCTCGGCTACACCTTC. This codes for CASYSGALGYTF.

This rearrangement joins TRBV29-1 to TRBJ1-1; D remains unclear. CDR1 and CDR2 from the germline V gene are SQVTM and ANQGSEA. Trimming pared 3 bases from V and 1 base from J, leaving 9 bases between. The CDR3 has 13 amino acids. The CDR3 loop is CSVDEGQNTEAFF. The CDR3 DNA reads TGCAGCGTTGATGAGGGCCAGAACACTGAAGCTTTCTTT.

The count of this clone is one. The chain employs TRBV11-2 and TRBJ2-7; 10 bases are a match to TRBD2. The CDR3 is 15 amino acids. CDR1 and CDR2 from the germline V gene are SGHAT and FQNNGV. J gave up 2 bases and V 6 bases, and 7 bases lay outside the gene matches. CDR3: CASSHPSGGTYEQYF. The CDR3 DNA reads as TGTGCCAGCAGTCATCCTAGCGGGGGCACCTACGAGCAGTACTTC. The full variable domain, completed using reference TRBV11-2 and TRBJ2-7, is EAGVAQSPRYKIIEKRQSVAFWCNPISGHATLYWYQQILGQGPKLLIQFQNNGVVDDSQLPKDRFSAERLKGVDSTLKIQPAKLEDSAVYLCASSHPSGGTYEQYFGPGTRLTVT.

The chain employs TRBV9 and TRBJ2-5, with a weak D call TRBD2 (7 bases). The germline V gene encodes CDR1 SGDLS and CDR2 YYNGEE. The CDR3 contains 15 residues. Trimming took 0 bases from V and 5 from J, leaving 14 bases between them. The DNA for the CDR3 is TGTGCCAGCAGCGTAGATGGGGGAGGGGGGGAGACCCAGTACTTC. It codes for CASSVDGGGGETQYF.

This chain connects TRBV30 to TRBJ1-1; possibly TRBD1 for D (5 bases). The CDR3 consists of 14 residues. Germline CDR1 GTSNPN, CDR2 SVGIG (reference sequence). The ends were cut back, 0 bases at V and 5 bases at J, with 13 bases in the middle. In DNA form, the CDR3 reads TGTGCCTGGAGTGTTGTCGCGGAGGGGACTGAAGCTTTCTTT. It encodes CAWSVVAEGTEAFF. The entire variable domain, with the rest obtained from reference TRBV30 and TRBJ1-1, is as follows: SQTIHQWPATLVQPVGSPLSLECTVEGTSNPNLYWYRQAAGRGLQLLFYSVGIGQISSEVPQNLSASRPQDRQFILSSKKLLLSDSGFYLCAWSVVAEGTEAFFGQGTRLTVV.

The CDR3 nucleotides are TGTGCCAGTAGTGTGGGACAGGGAAGTTTGACCGGGGAGCTGTTTTTT. As protein: CASSVGQGSLTGELFF. This chain uses TRBV19 with TRBJ2-2; 9 bases align to TRBD1. Germline V gene lookup returns CDR1 LNHDA and CDR2 SQIVND (reference sequence). This CDR3 is 16 amino acids long. V lost 5 bases to trimming and J lost 5 bases; unmatched junction nucleotides: 9.

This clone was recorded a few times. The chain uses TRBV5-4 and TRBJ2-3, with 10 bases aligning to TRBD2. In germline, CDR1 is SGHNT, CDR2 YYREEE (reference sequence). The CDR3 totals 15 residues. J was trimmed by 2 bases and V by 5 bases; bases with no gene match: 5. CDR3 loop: CASSPSGGYTDTQYF. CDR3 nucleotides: TGTGCCAGCAGTCCTAGCGGGGGATACACAGATACGCAGTATTTT.

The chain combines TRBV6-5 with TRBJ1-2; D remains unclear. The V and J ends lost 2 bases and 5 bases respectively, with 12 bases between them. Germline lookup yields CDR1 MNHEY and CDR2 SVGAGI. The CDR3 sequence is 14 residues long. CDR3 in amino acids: CASSYGQDSYGYTF. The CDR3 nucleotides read TGTGCCAGCAGTTACGGCCAGGACTCTTATGGCTACACCTTC.

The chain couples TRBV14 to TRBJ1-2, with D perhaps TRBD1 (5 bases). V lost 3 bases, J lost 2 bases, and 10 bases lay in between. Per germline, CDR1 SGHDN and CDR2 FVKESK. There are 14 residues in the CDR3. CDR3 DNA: TGTGCCAGCAGCCACCACGGGGGGAACTATGGCTACACCTTC. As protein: CASSHHGGNYGYTF.

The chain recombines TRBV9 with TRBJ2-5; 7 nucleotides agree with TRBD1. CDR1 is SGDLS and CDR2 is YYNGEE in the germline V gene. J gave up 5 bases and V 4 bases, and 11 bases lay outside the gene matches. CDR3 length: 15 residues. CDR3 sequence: CASSPHLQGMETQYF. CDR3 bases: TGTGCCAGCAGCCCCCACCTACAGGGGATGGAGACCCAGTACTTC.

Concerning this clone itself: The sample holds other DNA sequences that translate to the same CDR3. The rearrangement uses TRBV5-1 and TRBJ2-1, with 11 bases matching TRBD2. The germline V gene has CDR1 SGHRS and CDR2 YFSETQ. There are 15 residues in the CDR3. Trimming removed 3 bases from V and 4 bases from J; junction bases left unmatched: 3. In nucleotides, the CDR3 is TGCGCCAGCAGCTCTAGCGGGGGGACGTACAATGAGCAGTTCTTC. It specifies CASSSSGGTYNEQFF. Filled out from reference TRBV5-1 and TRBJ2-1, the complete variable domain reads KAGVTQTPRYLIKTRGQQVTLSCSPISGHRSVSWYQQTPGQGLQFLFEYFSETQRNKGNFPGRFSGRQFSNSRSEMNVSTLELGDSALYLCASSSSGGTYNEQFFGPGTRLTVL.

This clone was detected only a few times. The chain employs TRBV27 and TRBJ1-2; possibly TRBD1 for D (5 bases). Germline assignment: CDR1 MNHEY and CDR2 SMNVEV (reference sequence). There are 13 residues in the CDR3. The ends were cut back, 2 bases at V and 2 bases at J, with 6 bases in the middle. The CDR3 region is CASSLHRNYGYTF. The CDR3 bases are TGTGCCAGCAGTTTACACAGGAACTATGGCTACACCTTC.

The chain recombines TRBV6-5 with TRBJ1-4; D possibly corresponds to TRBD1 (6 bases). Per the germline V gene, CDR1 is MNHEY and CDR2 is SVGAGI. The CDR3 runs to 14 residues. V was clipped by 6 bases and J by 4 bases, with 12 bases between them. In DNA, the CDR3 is TGTGCCAGCAGCATAACAGGGTTTAATGAAAAACTGTTTTTT. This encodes CASSITGFNEKLFF.

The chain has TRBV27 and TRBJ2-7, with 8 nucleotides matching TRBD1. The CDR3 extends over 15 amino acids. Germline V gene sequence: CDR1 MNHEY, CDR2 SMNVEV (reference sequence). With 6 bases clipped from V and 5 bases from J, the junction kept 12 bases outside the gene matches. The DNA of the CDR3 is TGTGCCAGCAGCCCCCTTGGGCAGGGGGCAGACGAGCAGTACTTC. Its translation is CASSPLGQGADEQYF.

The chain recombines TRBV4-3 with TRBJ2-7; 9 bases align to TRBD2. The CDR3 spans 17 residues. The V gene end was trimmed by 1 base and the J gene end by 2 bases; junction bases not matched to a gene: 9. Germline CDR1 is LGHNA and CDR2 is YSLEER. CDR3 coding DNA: TGCGCCAGCAGCCAAGCTGTTCCACTAGCGGGTCCCTACGAGCAGTACTTC. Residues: CASSQAVPLAGPYEQYF.

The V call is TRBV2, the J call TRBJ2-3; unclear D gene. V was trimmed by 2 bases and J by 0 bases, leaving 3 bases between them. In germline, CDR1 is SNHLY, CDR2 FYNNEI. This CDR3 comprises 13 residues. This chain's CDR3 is CASSELSTDTQYF. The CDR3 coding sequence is TGTGCCAGCAGTGAACTCAGCACAGATACGCAGTATTTT.

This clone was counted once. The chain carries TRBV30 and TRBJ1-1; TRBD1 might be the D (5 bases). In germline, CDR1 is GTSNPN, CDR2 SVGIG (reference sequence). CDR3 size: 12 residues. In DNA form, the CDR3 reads TGTGCAGCCGGGACCGAGAACACTGAAGCTTTCTTT. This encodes CAAGTENTEAFF.

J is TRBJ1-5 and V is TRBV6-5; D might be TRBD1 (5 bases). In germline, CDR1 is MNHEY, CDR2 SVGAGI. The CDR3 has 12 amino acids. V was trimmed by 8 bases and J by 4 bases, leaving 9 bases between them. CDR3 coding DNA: TGTGCCAGCGGACAAACTAATCAGCCCCAGCATTTT. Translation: CASGQTNQPQHF.

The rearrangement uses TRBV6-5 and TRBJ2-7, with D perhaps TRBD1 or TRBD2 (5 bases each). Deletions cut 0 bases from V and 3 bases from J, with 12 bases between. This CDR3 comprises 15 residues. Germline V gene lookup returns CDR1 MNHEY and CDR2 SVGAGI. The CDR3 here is CASSYSRGVNYEQYF. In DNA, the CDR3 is TGTGCCAGCAGTTACTCGAGAGGGGTAAACTACGAGCAGTACTTC.

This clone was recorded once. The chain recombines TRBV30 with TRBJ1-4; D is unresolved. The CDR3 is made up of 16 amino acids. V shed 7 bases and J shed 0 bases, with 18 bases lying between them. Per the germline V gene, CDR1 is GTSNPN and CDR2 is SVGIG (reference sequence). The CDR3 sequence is CASADSGRSTNEKLFF. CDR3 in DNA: TGTGCCTCGGCAGACTCCGGGCGCTCAACTAATGAAAAACTGTTTTTT.

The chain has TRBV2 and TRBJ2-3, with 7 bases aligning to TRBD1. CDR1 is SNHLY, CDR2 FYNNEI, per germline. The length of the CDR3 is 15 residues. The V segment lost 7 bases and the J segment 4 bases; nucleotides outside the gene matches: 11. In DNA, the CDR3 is TGTGCCAGCAAAAGTGCAGGGGGAAGAGCAGATACGCAGTATTTT. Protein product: CASKSAGGRADTQYF.

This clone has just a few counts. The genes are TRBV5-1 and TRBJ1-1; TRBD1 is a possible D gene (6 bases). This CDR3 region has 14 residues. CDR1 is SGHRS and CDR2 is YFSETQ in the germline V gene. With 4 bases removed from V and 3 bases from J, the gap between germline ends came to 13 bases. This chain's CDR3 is CASSPQGIDTEAFF. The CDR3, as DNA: TGCGCCAGCAGCCCCCAGGGGATTGACACTGAAGCTTTCTTT.

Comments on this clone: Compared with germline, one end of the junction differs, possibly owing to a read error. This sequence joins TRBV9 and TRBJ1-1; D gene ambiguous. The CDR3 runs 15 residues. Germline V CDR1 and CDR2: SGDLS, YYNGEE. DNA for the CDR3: TGTGCCAGCAGCGTAGCTACGGCGGAGAACGCTGAAGCTTTCTTT. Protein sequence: CASSVATAENAEAFF.